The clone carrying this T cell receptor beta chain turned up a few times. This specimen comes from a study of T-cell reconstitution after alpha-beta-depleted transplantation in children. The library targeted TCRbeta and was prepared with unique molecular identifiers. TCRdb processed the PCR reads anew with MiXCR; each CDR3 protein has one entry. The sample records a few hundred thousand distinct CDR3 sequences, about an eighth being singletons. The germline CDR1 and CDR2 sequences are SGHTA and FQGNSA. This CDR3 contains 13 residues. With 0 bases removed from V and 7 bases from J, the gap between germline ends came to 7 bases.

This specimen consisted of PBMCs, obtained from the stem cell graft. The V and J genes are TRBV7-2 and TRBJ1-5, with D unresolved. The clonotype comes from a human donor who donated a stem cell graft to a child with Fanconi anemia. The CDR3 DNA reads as TGTGCCAGCAGCTTAGCGTACGGACAGCCCCAGCATTTT. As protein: CASSLAYGQPQHF.